This T cell receptor (beta chain) is drawn from a study of patients and donors after allogeneic stem cell transplantation. Germline CDR1 and CDR2: LGHNT and FRNRAP. The CDR3 has 13 amino acids. V trimming: 1 base; J trimming: 8 bases; junction bases outside the gene matches: 3. TCRdb reanalysed the RT-PCR reads using MiXCR and keeps one entry per CDR3 protein. The sample holds over 200,000 distinct CDR3 sequences, around 41% seen once. Sequencing was performed on blood, either unsorted or a sorted T cell fraction (not recorded which). The sequence was collected from a human donor who was either an allogeneic HSCT recipient or a stem cell or donor lymphocyte infusion donor (not recorded which). It is not recorded whose cells these are; they may come from a transplant donor. The chain uses TRBV12-5 and TRBJ1-2, with 8 bases aligning to TRBD1. The CDR3 DNA reads TGTGCTAGTGGTTTGGAGACAGGGGAGGGCTACACCTTC. Translation: CASGLETGEGYTF.